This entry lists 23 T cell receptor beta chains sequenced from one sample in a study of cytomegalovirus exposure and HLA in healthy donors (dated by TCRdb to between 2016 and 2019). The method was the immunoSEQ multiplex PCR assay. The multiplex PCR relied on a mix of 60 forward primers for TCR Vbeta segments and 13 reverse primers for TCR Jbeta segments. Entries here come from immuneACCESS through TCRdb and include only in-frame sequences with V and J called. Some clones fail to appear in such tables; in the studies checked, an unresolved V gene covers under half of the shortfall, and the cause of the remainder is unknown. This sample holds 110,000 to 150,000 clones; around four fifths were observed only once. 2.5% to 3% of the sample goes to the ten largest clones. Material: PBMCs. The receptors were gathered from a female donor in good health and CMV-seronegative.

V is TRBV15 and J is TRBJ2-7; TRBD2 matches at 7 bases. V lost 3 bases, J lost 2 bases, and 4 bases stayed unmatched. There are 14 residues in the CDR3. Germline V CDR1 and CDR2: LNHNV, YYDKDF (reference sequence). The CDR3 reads CATSSGTIPYEQYF. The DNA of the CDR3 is TGTGCCACCAGCAGCGGGACTATTCCCTACGAGCAGTACTTC.

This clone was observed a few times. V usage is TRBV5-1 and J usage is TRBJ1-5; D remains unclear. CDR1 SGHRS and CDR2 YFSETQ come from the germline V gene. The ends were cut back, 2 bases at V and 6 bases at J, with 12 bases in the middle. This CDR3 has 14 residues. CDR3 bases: TGCGCCAGCAGCTTAGGAGGCTCCGGTCAGCCCCAGCATTTT. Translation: CASSLGGSGQPQHF.

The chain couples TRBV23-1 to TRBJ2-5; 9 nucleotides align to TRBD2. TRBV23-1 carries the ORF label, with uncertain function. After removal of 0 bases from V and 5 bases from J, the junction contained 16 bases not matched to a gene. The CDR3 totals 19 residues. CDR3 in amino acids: CASSQSAASGDPRGETQYF. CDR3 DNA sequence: TGCGCCAGCAGTCAATCGGCGGCTAGCGGGGACCCCCGAGGGGAGACCCAGTACTTC.

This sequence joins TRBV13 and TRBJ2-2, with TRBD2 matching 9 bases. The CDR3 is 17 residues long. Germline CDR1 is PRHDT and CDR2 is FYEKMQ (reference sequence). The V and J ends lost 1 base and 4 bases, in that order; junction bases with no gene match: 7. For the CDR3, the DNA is TGTGCCAGCAGCTTAGCGTGGGGGACTAGCTTCACCGGGGAGCTGTTTTTT. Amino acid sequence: CASSLAWGTSFTGELFF. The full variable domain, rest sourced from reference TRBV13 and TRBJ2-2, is AAGVIQSPRHLIKEKRETATLKCYPIPRHDTVYWYQQGPGQDPQFLISFYEKMQSDKGSIPDRFSAQQFSDYHSELNMSSLELGDSALYFCASSLAWGTSFTGELFFGEGSRLTVL.

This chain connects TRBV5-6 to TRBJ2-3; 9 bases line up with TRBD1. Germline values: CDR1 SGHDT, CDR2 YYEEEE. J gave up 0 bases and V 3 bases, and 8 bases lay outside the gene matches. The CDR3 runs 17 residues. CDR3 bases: TGTGCCAGCAGCTCTACCCGGACAGGGGCTAGCACAGATACGCAGTATTTT. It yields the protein CASSSTRTGASTDTQYF.

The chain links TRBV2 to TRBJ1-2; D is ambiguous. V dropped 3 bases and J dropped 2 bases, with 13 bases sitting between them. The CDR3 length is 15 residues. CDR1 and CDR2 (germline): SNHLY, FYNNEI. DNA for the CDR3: TGTGCCAGCAGTGACTACGGCGGGAGAAACTATGGCTACACCTTC. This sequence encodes CASSDYGGRNYGYTF.

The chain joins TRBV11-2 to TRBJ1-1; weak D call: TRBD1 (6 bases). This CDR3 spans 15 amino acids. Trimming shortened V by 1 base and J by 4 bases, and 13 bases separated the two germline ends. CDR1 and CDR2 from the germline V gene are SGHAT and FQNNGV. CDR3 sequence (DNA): TGTGCCAGCAGCTTAGGACTTGACAGGAGCACTGAAGCTTTCTTT. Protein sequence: CASSLGLDRSTEAFF.

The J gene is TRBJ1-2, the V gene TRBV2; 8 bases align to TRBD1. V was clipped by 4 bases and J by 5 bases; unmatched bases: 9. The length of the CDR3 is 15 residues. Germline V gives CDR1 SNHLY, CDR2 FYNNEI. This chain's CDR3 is CASSVLGNRGYGYTF. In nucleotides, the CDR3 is TGTGCCAGCAGTGTCCTGGGGAACAGGGGGTATGGCTACACCTTC.

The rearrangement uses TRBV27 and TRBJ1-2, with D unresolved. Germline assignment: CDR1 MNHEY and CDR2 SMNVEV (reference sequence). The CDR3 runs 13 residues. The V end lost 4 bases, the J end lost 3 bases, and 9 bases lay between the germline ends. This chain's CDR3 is CASSSPPDYGYTF. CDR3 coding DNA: TGTGCCAGCAGTTCCCCCCCGGACTATGGCTACACCTTC.

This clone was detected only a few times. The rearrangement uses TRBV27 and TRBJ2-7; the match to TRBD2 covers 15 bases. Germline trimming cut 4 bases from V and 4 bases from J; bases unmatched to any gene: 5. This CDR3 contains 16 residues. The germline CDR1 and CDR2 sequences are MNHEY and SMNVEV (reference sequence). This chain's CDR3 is CASSYGLAGGQYEQYF. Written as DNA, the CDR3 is TGTGCCAGCAGTTACGGACTAGCGGGAGGGCAGTACGAGCAGTACTTC.

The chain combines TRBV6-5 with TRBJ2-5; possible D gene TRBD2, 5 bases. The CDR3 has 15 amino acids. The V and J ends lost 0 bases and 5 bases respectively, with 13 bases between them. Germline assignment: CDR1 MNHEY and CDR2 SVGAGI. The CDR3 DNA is TGTGCCAGCAGTTACTCTGGAGGCCCCGGGGAGACCCAGTACTTC. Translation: CASSYSGGPGETQYF.

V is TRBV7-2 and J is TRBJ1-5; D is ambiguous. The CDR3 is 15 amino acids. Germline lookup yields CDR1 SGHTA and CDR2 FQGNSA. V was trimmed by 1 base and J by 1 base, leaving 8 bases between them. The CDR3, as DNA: TGTGCCAGCAGCTTAGTGGGAGAGAGCAATCAGCCCCAGCATTTT. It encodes CASSLVGESNQPQHF.

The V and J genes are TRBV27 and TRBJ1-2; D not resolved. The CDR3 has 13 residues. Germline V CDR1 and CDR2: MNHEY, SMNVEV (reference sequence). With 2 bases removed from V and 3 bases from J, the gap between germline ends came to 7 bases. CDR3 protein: CASSLQAHYGYTF. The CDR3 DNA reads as TGTGCCAGCAGTTTACAGGCCCACTATGGCTACACCTTC.

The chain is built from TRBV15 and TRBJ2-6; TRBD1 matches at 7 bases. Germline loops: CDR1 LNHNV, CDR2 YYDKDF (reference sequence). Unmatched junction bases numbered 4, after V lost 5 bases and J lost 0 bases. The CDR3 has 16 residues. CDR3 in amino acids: CATSPGQFSGANVLTF. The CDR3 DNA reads TGTGCCACCAGCCCGGGACAGTTCTCTGGGGCCAACGTCCTGACTTTC.

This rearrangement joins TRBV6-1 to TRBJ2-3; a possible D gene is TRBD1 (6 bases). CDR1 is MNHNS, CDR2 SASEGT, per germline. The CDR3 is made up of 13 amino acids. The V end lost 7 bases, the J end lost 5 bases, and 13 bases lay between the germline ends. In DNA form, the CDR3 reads TGTGCCAGCACCAACAGGGTCGGAGATACGCAGTATTTT. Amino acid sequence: CASTNRVGDTQYF.

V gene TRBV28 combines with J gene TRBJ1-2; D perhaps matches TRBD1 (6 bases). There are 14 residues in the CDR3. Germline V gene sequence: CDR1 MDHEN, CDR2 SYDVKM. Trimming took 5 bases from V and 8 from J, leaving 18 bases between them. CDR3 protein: CASSLTGGAEGYTF. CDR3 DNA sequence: TGTGCCAGCAGTCTTACCGGGGGGGCGGAGGGCTACACCTTC.

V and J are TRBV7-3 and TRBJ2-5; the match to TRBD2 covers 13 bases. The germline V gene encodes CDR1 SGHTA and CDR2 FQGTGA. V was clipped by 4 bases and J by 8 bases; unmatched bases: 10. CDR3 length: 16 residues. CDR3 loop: CASSSTGTSGTATQYF. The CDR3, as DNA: TGTGCCAGCAGCTCAACCGGGACTAGCGGGACGGCTACCCAGTACTTC.

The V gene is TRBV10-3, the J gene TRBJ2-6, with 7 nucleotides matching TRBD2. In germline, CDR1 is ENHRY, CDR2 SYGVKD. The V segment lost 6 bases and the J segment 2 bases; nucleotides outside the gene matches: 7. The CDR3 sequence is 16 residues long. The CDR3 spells CAISPGGGTGANVLTF. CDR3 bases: TGTGCCATCAGCCCGGGGGGAGGGACTGGGGCCAACGTCCTGACTTTC.

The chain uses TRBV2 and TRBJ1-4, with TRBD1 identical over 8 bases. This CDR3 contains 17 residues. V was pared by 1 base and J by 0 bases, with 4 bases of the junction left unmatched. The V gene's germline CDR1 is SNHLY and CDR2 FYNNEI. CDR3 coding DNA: TGTGCCAGCAGTGAAGAGACAGGGGTTTCAACTAATGAAAAACTGTTTTTT. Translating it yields CASSEETGVSTNEKLFF.

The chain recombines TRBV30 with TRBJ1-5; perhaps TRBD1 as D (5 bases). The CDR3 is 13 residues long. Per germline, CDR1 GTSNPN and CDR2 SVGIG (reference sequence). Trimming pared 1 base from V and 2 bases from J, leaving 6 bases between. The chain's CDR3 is CAWSGGGNQPQHF. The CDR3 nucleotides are TGTGCCTGGAGTGGGGGGGGCAATCAGCCCCAGCATTTT.

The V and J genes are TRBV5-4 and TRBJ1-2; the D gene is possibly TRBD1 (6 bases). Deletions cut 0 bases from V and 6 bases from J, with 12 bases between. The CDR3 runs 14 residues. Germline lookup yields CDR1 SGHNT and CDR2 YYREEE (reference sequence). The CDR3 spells CASSLDRERDGYTF. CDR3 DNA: TGTGCCAGCAGCTTGGACAGGGAAAGGGATGGCTACACCTTC.

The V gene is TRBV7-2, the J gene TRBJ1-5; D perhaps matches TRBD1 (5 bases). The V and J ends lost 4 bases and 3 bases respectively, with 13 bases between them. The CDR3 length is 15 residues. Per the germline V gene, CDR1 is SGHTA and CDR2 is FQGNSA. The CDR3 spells CASSSLAGVNQPQHF. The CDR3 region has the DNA TGTGCCAGCAGCTCCCTGGCGGGGGTCAATCAGCCCCAGCATTTT.

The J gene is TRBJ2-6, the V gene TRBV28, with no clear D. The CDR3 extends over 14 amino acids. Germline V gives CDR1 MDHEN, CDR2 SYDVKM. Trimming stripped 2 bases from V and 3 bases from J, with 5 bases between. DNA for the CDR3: TGTGCCAGCAGTTTACGTAGTGGGGCCAACGTCCTGACTTTC. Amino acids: CASSLRSGANVLTF.